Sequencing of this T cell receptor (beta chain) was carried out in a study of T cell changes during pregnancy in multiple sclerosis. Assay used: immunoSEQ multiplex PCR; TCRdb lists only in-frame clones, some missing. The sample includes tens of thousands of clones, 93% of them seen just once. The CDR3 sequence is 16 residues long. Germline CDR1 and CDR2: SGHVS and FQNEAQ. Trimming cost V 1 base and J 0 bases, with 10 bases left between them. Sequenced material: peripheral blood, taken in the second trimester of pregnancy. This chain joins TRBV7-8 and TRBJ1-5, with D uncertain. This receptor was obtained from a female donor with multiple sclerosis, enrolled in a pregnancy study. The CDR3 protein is CASSLVGGSSNQPQHF. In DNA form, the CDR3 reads TGTGCCAGCAGCTTAGTGGGAGGGTCTAGCAATCAGCCCCAGCATTTT.